The rows below give T cell receptor beta chains drawn from one sample of a study of T cell changes during pregnancy in multiple sclerosis. Produced via immunoSEQ multiplex PCR; TCRdb's table is partial and in-frame only. The data hold about 61,000 clones, with 90% observed a single time. The material was peripheral blood, obtained in the first trimester of pregnancy. The receptors shown here come from a female donor in good health, enrolled as a control in a pregnancy study. The CDR3 runs from the conserved cysteine through the conserved F or W. Fields, in order: clone size, J gene, V gene, D gene, CDR3 DNA, CDR3 protein. D genes are given only for firm matches. Size values are once, few and many counts, or a class for expanded clones, and some rows have none.

>.|TRBJ2-3|TRBV9|.
TGTGCCAGCAGCGTAGTTGGCGGGACAGATACGCAGTATTTT
CASSVVGGTDTQYF
>.|TRBJ2-1|TRBV19|TRBD2
TGTGCCAGTAGTACCCGACTAGCGGGGCATGACAATGAGCAGTTCTTC
CASSTRLAGHDNEQFF
>.|TRBJ2-7|TRBV4-3|.
TGCGCCAGCAGCCAAGTTCGACTAGGCCAGCAGTACTTC
CASSQVRLGQQYF
>.|TRBJ2-7|TRBV28|TRBD1
TGTGCCAGCACCTGGAACGACAGGGGTTTCCAAGAGCAGTACTTC
CASTWNDRGFQEQYF
>.|TRBJ2-7|TRBV4-1|TRBD2
TGCGCCAGCAGCCAAATCCTAGCGGGGGGGCTCAGGCACGAGCAGTACTTC
CASSQILAGGLRHEQYF
>.|TRBJ2-1|TRBV11-2|.
TGTGCCAGCAGCTTAGTTAGCGAAAGCTCCTACAATGAGCAGTTCTTC
CASSLVSESSYNEQFF
>once|TRBJ1-5|TRBV7-9|.
TGTGCCAGCAGCACAGAGAATCAGCCCCAGCATTTT
CASSTENQPQHF
>once|TRBJ2-2|TRBV7-3|.
TGTGCCAGCAGCCCAAGGCGGTCAGGGGCCGGGGAGCTGTTTTTT
CASSPRRSGAGELFF
>.|TRBJ1-4|TRBV6-1|TRBD1
TGTGCCAGCAGTCACGGGACAGGGGGCGTCGAAAAACTGTTTTTT
CASSHGTGGVEKLFF
>.|TRBJ2-4|TRBV5-4|TRBD2
TGTGCCAGCAGCCGCGGCGGCGGGGGGGCCAAAAACATTCAGTACTTC
CASSRGGGGAKNIQYF
>.|TRBJ1-1|TRBV11-3|.
TGTGCCAGCAGCTTAGATACGGTCGACAGCGAAGCTTTCTTT
CASSLDTVDSEAFF
>.|TRBJ1-2|TRBV25-1|TRBD1
TGTGCCAGCAGTGATTCCGGGACAGGGGACAACGGCTACACCTTC
CASSDSGTGDNGYTF
>.|TRBJ2-5|TRBV11-2|TRBD1
TGTGCCAGCAGTACCAACAGGGGGGTAGAGACCCAGTACTTC
CASSTNRGVETQYF
>once|TRBJ1-1|TRBV6-6|.
TGTGCCAGCAGTTATCGACAGACCCTGAACACTGAAGCTTTCTTT
CASSYRQTLNTEAFF
>.|TRBJ2-3|TRBV15|.
TGTGCCACCAGCAGGCCCCGGGAAACTTACACAGATACGCAGTATTTT
CATSRPRETYTDTQYF
>once|TRBJ2-7|TRBV5-4|.
TGTGCCAGCACGGGGGAGTCCTACGAGCAGTACTTC
CASTGESYEQYF
>.|TRBJ1-2|TRBV27|TRBD1
TGTGCCAGCAGACTGGGACAGGGGAACTATGGCTACACCTTC
CASRLGQGNYGYTF
>.|TRBJ2-2|TRBV4-1|.
TGCGCCAGCAGCCAAGGGGTAGGAGGCGGGGAGCTGTTTTTT
CASSQGVGGGELFF
>.|TRBJ1-2|TRBV6-1|.
TGTGCCAGCAGTGAGTTCGGGGGGGATTTAGATGGCTACACCTTC
CASSEFGGDLDGYTF
>.|TRBJ2-7|TRBV5-1|TRBD2
TGCGCCAGCAGCTTTGGCTCCGGGACTAGCGGGGGGGCTGGGGCCTACGAGCAGTACTTC
CASSFGSGTSGGAGAYEQYF
>.|TRBJ2-5|TRBV27|.
TGTGCCAGCAGTTTATCGGAGGGCGAGACCCAGTACTTC
CASSLSEGETQYF
>.|TRBJ2-3|TRBV7-7|.
TGTGCTAGCAGCCCCGGGACAAGCACAGATACGCAGTATTTT
CASSPGTSTDTQYF
>.|TRBJ2-7|TRBV27|.
TGTGCCAGCAGTTCAGGACAACACTACGAGCAGTACTTC
CASSSGQHYEQYF
>.|TRBJ2-3|TRBV5-1|TRBD2
TGCGCCAGCAGCTTGGCCAGGGGACTAGCGGGGGGAGGGGATCGCACAGATACGCAGTATTTT
CASSLARGLAGGGDRTDTQYF
>.|TRBJ1-5|TRBV19|TRBD1
TGTGCCAGTAGTATTGGACAGGGGGCCGACAATCAGCCCCAGCATTTT
CASSIGQGADNQPQHF
>.|TRBJ1-3|TRBV30|TRBD1
TGTGCCTGGAGTATAAACAGGGGCCCCTCTGGAAACACCATATATTTT
CAWSINRGPSGNTIYF
>.|TRBJ2-7|TRBV9|TRBD1
TGTGCCAGCAGCGCCCGGGAACAGGGGGCCTACGAGCAGTACTTC
CASSAREQGAYEQYF
>once|TRBJ2-3|TRBV9|TRBD2
TGTGCCAGCAAAGTAAGCGGACTAGCGGGGGGCACAGATACGCAGTATTTT
CASKVSGLAGGTDTQYF
>.|TRBJ2-7|TRBV19|.
TGTGCCAGCCGGGGAGAGCCCTACGAGCAGTACTTC
CASRGEPYEQYF
>few|TRBJ1-5|TRBV29-1|.
TGCAGCGTCGCGGACGGACTGCTGGGCAATCAGCCCCAGCATTTT
CSVADGLLGNQPQHF
>.|TRBJ2-7|TRBV7-6|.
TGTGCCAGCAGCCAGAACGCCTACGAGCAGTACTTC
CASSQNAYEQYF
>.|TRBJ1-1|TRBV20-1|.
TGCAGTGCGTACGACAGTAAATTCGTTTTCTTT
CSAYDSKFVFF
>.|TRBJ2-2|TRBV7-9|.
TGTGCCAGCAGCTCCTGGACAAGGAGCGTGGAGCTGTTTTTT
CASSSWTRSVELFF
>.|TRBJ1-2|TRBV7-9|.
TGTGCCAGCAGCTTTGCCCCCGGGATGGTTAACTATGGCTACACCTTC
CASSFAPGMVNYGYTF
>.|TRBJ1-1|TRBV19|.
TGTGCCAGTAGTATTAAACTGGGGGCGAACACTGAAGCTTTCTTT
CASSIKLGANTEAFF
>.|TRBJ2-3|TRBV2|TRBD2
TGTGCCAGCAGGGCTAGCGGGGGGACAGATACGCAGTATTTT
CASRASGGTDTQYF
>.|TRBJ2-7|TRBV19|TRBD1
TGTGCCAGTGCAACAGGGGCCGCCGGCGAGCAGTACTTC
CASATGAAGEQYF
>.|TRBJ1-4|TRBV6-1|.
TGTGCCAGCATTGCGGGGCCGGCTAATGAAAAACTGTTTTTT
CASIAGPANEKLFF
>.|TRBJ1-6|TRBV19|.
TGTGCCAGTAGTCCCGGGGGGGTAGGTAATTCACCCCTCCACTTT
CASSPGGVGNSPLHF
>.|TRBJ1-6|TRBV2|.
TGTGCCAGCAGCCCAGGGTCATTAAATTCACCCCTCCACTTT
CASSPGSLNSPLHF
>.|TRBJ1-1|TRBV30|.
TGTGCCTGGAGCGCGGGGGGGGCCGCTGAAGCTTTCTTT
CAWSAGGAAEAFF
>.|TRBJ1-4|TRBV7-8|TRBD1
TGTGCCAGCAGCATAACCATCCGGGACAGGGGTGAAAAACTGTTTTTT
CASSITIRDRGEKLFF
>.|TRBJ2-7|TRBV18|.
TGTGCCAGCTCACCACGGGCGGACACCTACGAGCAGTACTTC
CASSPRADTYEQYF
>few|TRBJ1-1|TRBV30|.
TGTGCCTGGAGTGTAGGGGCCAACACTGAAGCTTTCTTT
CAWSVGANTEAFF
>.|TRBJ1-1|TRBV6-6|.
TGTGCCAGCAGCGGGGGGACAGAAGCTTTCTTT
CASSGGTEAFF